This T cell receptor beta chain was sequenced during a study of blood T cell repertoires in COVID-19. Study in general: Samples representing acute and convalescent COVID-19 were sourced from the United States, Italy and Spain. Sources were T cells, B-cell-depleted T cells, or PBMCs; the material itself was cDNA or gDNA.

Source study methods: From reference gene primer amplification, estimates of nucleated cell counts were derived. Assay: immunoSEQ multiplex PCR; the TCRdb copy retains only in-frame clones and omits some. V and J calls and clone size come straight from that table; D and trimming were deduced from the DNA. Among around 180,000 clones, around 85% were seen once, and the ten largest hold more than 3%. V lost 6 bases and J 6 bases, leaving 7 bases between the germline ends. CDR3 length: 10 amino acids. Germline loops: CDR1 DFQATT, CDR2 SNEGSKA (reference sequence). The gene calls are TRBV20-1 and TRBJ2-3; no definite D call. Sequenced: peripheral blood. This receptor was taken from a man in his 60s with acute or convalescent COVID-19. CDR3 amino acids: CSAWPDTQYF. The CDR3 nucleotides read TGCAGTGCCTGGCCCGATACGCAGTATTTT.